These T cell receptor beta chains were read from a single sample in a study of T cell changes during pregnancy in multiple sclerosis. Clones were read by immunoSEQ multiplex PCR, and TCRdb kept only the in-frame ones, dropping some. The table includes 9,500 to 12,000 clones, approximately 88% detected once. The material sequenced was CD8+ T cells from peripheral blood mononuclear cells, taken after pregnancy. Source of these receptors: a female donor in good health, enrolled as a control in a pregnancy study. Both conserved end residues are part of each CDR3. D genes are given only for firm matches. Some rows mark clone size as missing; the rest say once, few, many or name a class of expanded clone.

CDR3aa: CASSSTGTQETQYF
CDR3nt: TGTGCCAGCAGCTCGACAGGGACCCAAGAGACCCAGTACTTC
d_gene: TRBD1
abundance: .
v_gene: TRBV7-2
j_gene: TRBJ2-5

CDR3aa: CASSSGASTDTQYF
CDR3nt: TGTGCCAGCAGTTCCGGAGCTAGCACAGATACGCAGTATTTT
d_gene: .
abundance: .
v_gene: TRBV27
j_gene: TRBJ2-3

CDR3aa: CASSGRTDTDTQYF
CDR3nt: TGTGCCAGCAGTGGACGGACAGACACAGATACGCAGTATTTT
d_gene: .
abundance: once
v_gene: TRBV6-1
j_gene: TRBJ2-3

CDR3aa: CASSVGRRQGLQNTIYF
CDR3nt: TGTGCCAGCAGCGTAGGAAGGCGACAGGGTTTGCAAAACACCATATATTTT
d_gene: TRBD1
abundance: .
v_gene: TRBV9
j_gene: TRBJ1-3

CDR3aa: CAAGLTALEQYF
CDR3nt: TGTGCCGCGGGCCTGACCGCCTTGGAGCAGTACTTC
d_gene: .
abundance: .
v_gene: TRBV2
j_gene: TRBJ2-7

CDR3aa: CASRNREDTQYF
CDR3nt: TGTGCCAGTAGAAACAGGGAAGATACGCAGTATTTT
d_gene: .
abundance: once
v_gene: TRBV19
j_gene: TRBJ2-3

CDR3aa: CASGLDWSYEQYF
CDR3nt: TGTGCTAGTGGTTTAGACTGGAGCTACGAGCAGTACTTC
d_gene: .
abundance: .
v_gene: TRBV12-5
j_gene: TRBJ2-7

CDR3aa: CASSLGRDYGYTF
CDR3nt: TGTGCCAGCAGCTTAGGCAGGGACTATGGCTACACCTTC
d_gene: .
abundance: .
v_gene: TRBV7-9
j_gene: TRBJ1-2

CDR3aa: CASNPRDREASYNSPLHF
CDR3nt: TGTGCCAGCAACCCCCGGGACAGGGAGGCCTCCTATAATTCACCCCTCCACTTT
d_gene: TRBD1
abundance: .
v_gene: TRBV14
j_gene: TRBJ1-6

CDR3aa: CASSPGTLWGYEQFF
CDR3nt: TGCGCCAGCAGCCCAGGGACTTTGTGGGGCTATGAGCAGTTCTTC
d_gene: .
abundance: .
v_gene: TRBV5-1
j_gene: TRBJ2-1

CDR3aa: CASSLGWRGTYNEQFF
CDR3nt: TGTGCCAGCAGCTTAGGATGGCGGGGGACCTACAATGAGCAGTTCTTC
d_gene: TRBD2
abundance: .
v_gene: TRBV7-9
j_gene: TRBJ2-1

CDR3aa: CASSLVGGYNEQFF
CDR3nt: TGTGCCAGCAGCTTAGTCGGAGGATACAATGAGCAGTTCTTC
d_gene: .
abundance: .
v_gene: TRBV11-3
j_gene: TRBJ2-1

CDR3aa: CASSGLAGGSDTQYF
CDR3nt: TGTGCCAGCAGTGGACTAGCGGGAGGGTCAGATACGCAGTATTTT
d_gene: TRBD2
abundance: .
v_gene: TRBV6-1
j_gene: TRBJ2-3

CDR3aa: CASSRTGEARELFF
CDR3nt: TGCGCCAGCAGCCGGACAGGGGAGGCCAGGGAGCTGTTTTTT
d_gene: TRBD1
abundance: .
v_gene: TRBV4-3
j_gene: TRBJ2-2

CDR3aa: CASSDLVTHEQFF
CDR3nt: TGTGCCAGCAGCGACCTAGTCACCCATGAGCAGTTCTTC
d_gene: .
abundance: .
v_gene: TRBV9
j_gene: TRBJ2-1

CDR3aa: CATGDSGYNEQFF
CDR3nt: TGTGCCACCGGGGATTCTGGTTACAATGAGCAGTTCTTC
d_gene: .
abundance: few
v_gene: TRBV27
j_gene: TRBJ2-1

CDR3aa: CATSRDIPVDMSSYEQYF
CDR3nt: TGTGCCACCAGCAGAGATATCCCCGTTGACATGAGCTCCTACGAGCAGTACTTC
d_gene: .
abundance: .
v_gene: TRBV15
j_gene: TRBJ2-7

CDR3aa: CASSTRVGGAEAFF
CDR3nt: TGTGCCAGTAGTACCCGCGTCGGGGGAGCTGAAGCTTTCTTT
d_gene: .
abundance: .
v_gene: TRBV19
j_gene: TRBJ1-1

CDR3aa: CSVEGGEGAEAFF
CDR3nt: TGCAGCGTTGAAGGTGGGGAGGGGGCTGAAGCTTTCTTT
d_gene: .
abundance: medium-sized
v_gene: TRBV29-1
j_gene: TRBJ1-1

CDR3aa: CASSQVDRGRYGYTF
CDR3nt: TGTGCCAGCAGCCAAGTGGACAGGGGGCGATATGGCTACACCTTC
d_gene: TRBD1
abundance: few
v_gene: TRBV4-2
j_gene: TRBJ1-2

CDR3aa: CASVPPGQGNSEQYF
CDR3nt: TGTGCCAGCGTTCCTCCGGGACAGGGAAATTCCGAGCAGTACTTC
d_gene: TRBD1
abundance: .
v_gene: TRBV2
j_gene: TRBJ2-7

CDR3aa: CASSPNPSWDEQFF
CDR3nt: TGCGCCAGCAGCCCTAATCCTAGCTGGGATGAGCAGTTCTTC
d_gene: .
abundance: many
v_gene: TRBV4-1
j_gene: TRBJ2-1

CDR3aa: CASSLIGDRGEQYF
CDR3nt: TGTGCCAGCAGCTTAATCGGCGACAGGGGCGAGCAGTACTTC
d_gene: TRBD1
abundance: .
v_gene: TRBV7-3
j_gene: TRBJ2-7

CDR3aa: CASSSGGDSYEQYF
CDR3nt: TGTGCCAGCTCATCCGGGGGGGACTCCTACGAGCAGTACTTC
d_gene: TRBD2
abundance: medium-sized
v_gene: TRBV6-1
j_gene: TRBJ2-7

CDR3aa: CASSASSGGQGADTQYF
CDR3nt: TGTGCCAGCAGTGCGAGTAGCGGGGGGCAGGGAGCAGATACGCAGTATTTT
d_gene: TRBD2
abundance: .
v_gene: TRBV6-4
j_gene: TRBJ2-3

CDR3aa: CAWSNGGGNEQFF
CDR3nt: TGTGCCTGGAGTAACGGGGGAGGTAATGAGCAGTTCTTC
d_gene: .
abundance: .
v_gene: TRBV30
j_gene: TRBJ2-1

CDR3aa: CASAIPKSGQHF
CDR3nt: TGCGCCAGCGCCATTCCCAAGTCGGGACAACACTTC
d_gene: .
abundance: .
v_gene: TRBV10-2
j_gene: TRBJ1-2

CDR3aa: CASSELGHLQETQYF
CDR3nt: TGTGCCAGCAGTGAACTTGGGCACCTCCAAGAGACCCAGTACTTC
d_gene: .
abundance: .
v_gene: TRBV2
j_gene: TRBJ2-5

CDR3aa: CASSEEAGGSYEQYF
CDR3nt: TGTGCCAGCAGTGAAGAAGCGGGGGGGAGCTACGAGCAGTACTTC
d_gene: TRBD2
abundance: .
v_gene: TRBV6-1
j_gene: TRBJ2-7

CDR3aa: CAISVDRANYGYTF
CDR3nt: TGTGCCATCAGTGTTGACAGGGCAAACTATGGCTACACCTTC
d_gene: TRBD1
abundance: few
v_gene: TRBV10-3
j_gene: TRBJ1-2

CDR3aa: CSVEIADYEQYF
CDR3nt: TGCAGCGTGGAAATAGCGGACTACGAGCAGTACTTC
d_gene: .
abundance: .
v_gene: TRBV29-1
j_gene: TRBJ2-7

CDR3aa: CASSSTSIEQFF
CDR3nt: TGTGCCAGCAGCTCGACTAGTATTGAGCAGTTCTTC
d_gene: .
abundance: .
v_gene: TRBV27
j_gene: TRBJ2-1

CDR3aa: CASSGPVGANYGYTF
CDR3nt: TGTGCCAGCAGTGGCCCGGTCGGAGCTAACTATGGCTACACCTTC
d_gene: .
abundance: .
v_gene: TRBV6-5
j_gene: TRBJ1-2

CDR3aa: CASSQEYLGGGGDHEKLFF
CDR3nt: TGTGCCAGCAGCCAAGAATATTTGGGGGGGGGAGGAGATCATGAAAAACTGTTTTTT
d_gene: .
abundance: .
v_gene: TRBV4-2
j_gene: TRBJ1-4

CDR3aa: CVSTPSASYEQYF
CDR3nt: TGTGTCTCCACGCCCAGCGCCTCCTACGAGCAGTACTTC
d_gene: .
abundance: .
v_gene: TRBV2
j_gene: TRBJ2-7

CDR3aa: CASSSIAGDVNEQFF
CDR3nt: TGTGCCAGCAGCTCCATAGCGGGAGACGTCAATGAGCAGTTCTTC
d_gene: TRBD2
abundance: .
v_gene: TRBV28
j_gene: TRBJ2-1

CDR3aa: CASSGGFDNQPQHF
CDR3nt: TGTGCCAGCAGTGGGGGGTTCGACAATCAGCCCCAGCATTTT
d_gene: .
abundance: .
v_gene: TRBV6-5
j_gene: TRBJ1-5

CDR3aa: CASSQVPGQTIAKNIQYF
CDR3nt: TGCGCCAGCAGCCAAGTACCCGGACAGACAATAGCCAAAAACATTCAGTACTTC
d_gene: .
abundance: .
v_gene: TRBV4-1
j_gene: TRBJ2-4

CDR3aa: CASSPHAGGGIEAFF
CDR3nt: TGTGCCAGCAGTCCCCATGCCGGAGGTGGGATTGAAGCTTTCTTT
d_gene: .
abundance: .
v_gene: TRBV27
j_gene: TRBJ1-1

CDR3aa: CASSTGFADEQYF
CDR3nt: TGTGCCAGCAGTACAGGGTTTGCTGACGAGCAGTACTTC
d_gene: .
abundance: .
v_gene: TRBV6-5
j_gene: TRBJ2-7

CDR3aa: CASSPGGQGYTF
CDR3nt: TGTGCCAGCAGCCCAGGGGGCCAGGGCTACACCTTC
d_gene: TRBD1
abundance: .
v_gene: TRBV7-8
j_gene: TRBJ1-2

CDR3aa: CASSMGRSSYNEQFF
CDR3nt: TGTGCCAGTAGTATGGGGAGGAGCTCCTACAATGAGCAGTTCTTC
d_gene: .
abundance: .
v_gene: TRBV19
j_gene: TRBJ2-1

CDR3aa: CASSFSGGGSEETQYF
CDR3nt: TGCGCCAGCAGCTTTAGCGGGGGGGGTAGCGAAGAGACCCAGTACTTC
d_gene: TRBD2
abundance: few
v_gene: TRBV4-1
j_gene: TRBJ2-5

CDR3aa: CASSGLAGGQETQYF
CDR3nt: TGTGCCAGCAGTGGACTAGCGGGGGGGCAAGAGACCCAGTACTTC
d_gene: TRBD2
abundance: medium-sized
v_gene: TRBV6-1
j_gene: TRBJ2-5

CDR3aa: CASSFSQTGGNTGELFF
CDR3nt: TGCGCCAGCAGCTTCTCACAGACAGGGGGTAACACCGGGGAGCTGTTTTTT
d_gene: TRBD1
abundance: .
v_gene: TRBV5-1
j_gene: TRBJ2-2

CDR3aa: CASSLLREGPEQFF
CDR3nt: TGTGCCAGCAGCTTGTTGCGGGAGGGCCCTGAGCAGTTCTTC
d_gene: TRBD2
abundance: .
v_gene: TRBV7-3
j_gene: TRBJ2-1

CDR3aa: CAWSRVGNQPQHF
CDR3nt: TGTGCCTGGAGTAGAGTAGGCAATCAGCCCCAGCATTTT
d_gene: .
abundance: .
v_gene: TRBV30
j_gene: TRBJ1-5

CDR3aa: CSVSSGGFSDTQYF
CDR3nt: TGCAGCGTTAGTAGCGGGGGGTTTTCAGATACGCAGTATTTT
d_gene: TRBD2
abundance: few
v_gene: TRBV29-1
j_gene: TRBJ2-3

CDR3aa: CASSRGFPYRLYEQYF
CDR3nt: TGTGCCAGCAGTCGAGGGTTTCCCTATCGGCTATACGAGCAGTACTTC
d_gene: .
abundance: .
v_gene: TRBV27
j_gene: TRBJ2-7

CDR3aa: CASDRGVYQPQHF
CDR3nt: TGTGCCAGCGACAGGGGTGTATATCAGCCCCAGCATTTT
d_gene: TRBD1
abundance: medium-sized
v_gene: TRBV19
j_gene: TRBJ1-5

CDR3aa: CATSPTGGMGYNEQFF
CDR3nt: TGTGCCACCAGCCCTACCGGAGGGATGGGGTACAATGAGCAGTTCTTC
d_gene: .
abundance: .
v_gene: TRBV15
j_gene: TRBJ2-1

CDR3aa: CASSNLRRGPSYNEQFF
CDR3nt: TGTGCCAGCAGCAACCTCCGGCGGGGGCCTTCCTACAATGAGCAGTTCTTC
d_gene: .
abundance: .
v_gene: TRBV11-2
j_gene: TRBJ2-1

CDR3aa: CASTPGQPFSGNTIYF
CDR3nt: TGTGCCAGCACTCCGGGACAGCCTTTCTCTGGAAACACCATATATTTT
d_gene: TRBD1
abundance: .
v_gene: TRBV6-6
j_gene: TRBJ1-3

CDR3aa: CAIRAGTSGPGELFF
CDR3nt: TGTGCCATCAGAGCCGGGACTAGCGGGCCCGGGGAGCTGTTTTTT
d_gene: TRBD2
abundance: .
v_gene: TRBV10-3
j_gene: TRBJ2-2

CDR3aa: CASKLGVSGYTF
CDR3nt: TGTGCCAGCAAGCTGGGCGTGTCGGGCTACACCTTC
d_gene: .
abundance: .
v_gene: TRBV2
j_gene: TRBJ1-2